These 24 T cell receptor beta chains were all obtained from the same sample, sequenced in a study of OX40 agonist ivuxolimab in advanced cancers. The table came from immunoSEQ multiplex PCR; TCRdb's copy has only in-frame clones and leaves some out. The table includes 75,000 to 80,000 clones, around 83% detected once. The sample was CD4+ or CD8+ T cells sorted from blood, taken in a trial of the OX40 agonist ivuxolimab. The receptors derive from an adult with an advanced solid tumor such as melanoma, head and neck, liver or kidney cancer.

The chain carries TRBV6-1 and TRBJ1-4; D perhaps matches TRBD1 (6 bases). This CDR3 comprises 12 residues. Per the germline V gene, CDR1 is MNHNS and CDR2 is SASEGT. Trimming pared 6 bases from V and 7 bases from J, leaving 9 bases between. This CDR3 is CASRGDTEKLFF. DNA of the CDR3: TGTGCCAGCAGGGGGGACACTGAAAAACTGTTTTTT.

The sample holds one count of this clone. V and J are TRBV5-1 and TRBJ1-3, with D perhaps TRBD1 (5 bases). V lost 0 bases to trimming and J lost 4 bases, with 11 bases between them. The CDR3 consists of 15 residues. The germline gives CDR1 SGHRS, CDR2 YFSETQ. The CDR3 nucleotides are TGCGCCAGCAGCTTGGATGGGGCGCTCGGAAACACCATATATTTT. This gives the protein CASSLDGALGNTIYF.

V usage is TRBV4-1 and J usage is TRBJ2-3; TRBD1 matches 7 bases. The CDR3 totals 16 residues. The germline V gene has CDR1 MGHRA and CDR2 YSYEKL. The V gene end was trimmed by 1 base and the J gene end by 3 bases; junction bases not matched to a gene: 7. CDR3 bases: TGCGCCAGCAGCCAAGCTGACAGGGTACGGACAGATACGCAGTATTTT. Amino acids: CASSQADRVRTDTQYF.

This clone was recorded only once. This chain uses TRBV2 with TRBJ2-7, with D perhaps matching TRBD1 (5 bases). CDR3 length: 13 amino acids. V lost 8 bases and J lost 0, with 11 bases in between. Germline V gene lookup returns CDR1 SNHLY and CDR2 FYNNEI. CDR3 protein: CASGDRGSYEQYF. The CDR3 nucleotides are TGTGCCAGCGGGGATAGGGGCTCCTACGAGCAGTACTTC.

This clone was recorded only once. This chain uses TRBV19 with TRBJ2-5; D is possibly TRBD1 or TRBD2 (5 bases each). V shed 4 bases and J shed 5 bases, with 8 bases lying between them. Germline CDR1 and CDR2: LNHDA and SQIVND (reference sequence). The CDR3 consists of 12 residues. CDR3 bases: TGTGCCAGTAGTAGAGGGGCCGAGACCCAGTACTTC. Translated, it gives CASSRGAETQYF.

The chain joins TRBV5-1 to TRBJ1-2, with 7 bases that match TRBD1. CDR3 size: 15 residues. Germline-derived CDR1 and CDR2 are SGHRS and YFSETQ. V lost 1 base to trimming and J lost 8 bases; unmatched junction nucleotides: 11. The CDR3 DNA is TGCGCCAGCAGCTTGAAGGGTTCAGGGGGTGACGGCTACACCTTC. It is translated as CASSLKGSGGDGYTF. Full variable domain (rest looked up from reference TRBV5-1 and TRBJ1-2): KAGVTQTPRYLIKTRGQQVTLSCSPISGHRSVSWYQQTPGQGLQFLFEYFSETQRNKGNFPGRFSGRQFSNSRSEMNVSTLELGDSALYLCASSLKGSGGDGYTFGSGTRLTVV.

V is TRBV2 and J is TRBJ2-7; D might be TRBD2 (6 bases). Trimming took 4 bases from V and 5 from J, leaving 12 bases between them. CDR3 length: 13 amino acids. Germline V CDR1 and CDR2: SNHLY, FYNNEI. This CDR3 reads CASSVRGTHEQYF. The CDR3 DNA reads TGTGCCAGCAGTGTTCGGGGGACCCACGAGCAGTACTTC.

V usage is TRBV10-3 and J usage is TRBJ2-7, with 11 bases identical to TRBD1. The CDR3 is 15 amino acids. Germline V gene lookup returns CDR1 ENHRY and CDR2 SYGVKD. J lost 2 bases, V lost 3 bases, and 3 bases had no gene match. CDR3 protein: CAISDLDRGPYEQYF. As DNA, the CDR3 is TGTGCCATCAGTGACCTGGACAGGGGGCCCTACGAGCAGTACTTC.

This clone occurred many times. The chain joins TRBV11-2 to TRBJ2-7; D unresolved. The CDR3 is 15 amino acids. Germline assignment: CDR1 SGHAT and CDR2 FQNNGV. V was clipped by 5 bases and J by 0 bases, with 14 bases between them. The CDR3 DNA sequence: TGTGCCAGCAGCGCCCTTAGCCTGCGCTCCTACGAGCAGTACTTC. Protein sequence: CASSALSLRSYEQYF.

The gene calls are TRBV28 and TRBJ1-2, with D perhaps TRBD1 (6 bases). CDR3 length: 13 residues. Germline loops: CDR1 MDHEN, CDR2 SYDVKM. V gave up 5 bases and J gave up 5 bases, with 12 bases separating them. The CDR3 coding sequence is TGTGCCAGCAGTACAGAGACAGGATATGGCTACACCTTC. Translated: CASSTETGYGYTF.

V is TRBV14 and J is TRBJ2-5, with D tentatively TRBD1 or TRBD2 (5 bases each). CDR3 length: 11 amino acids. CDR1 is SGHDN and CDR2 is FVKESK in the germline V gene. V gave up 4 bases and J gave up 8 bases, with 8 bases separating them. The CDR3 DNA is TGTGCCAGCAGCCTGGGGGTCACCCAGTACTTC. Encoded protein: CASSLGVTQYF.

This chain joins TRBV7-7 and TRBJ2-5; 15 positions agree with TRBD2. The germline V gene encodes CDR1 SSHAT and CDR2 FNYEAQ (reference sequence). The CDR3 consists of 16 residues. The trim removed 5 bases at V and 4 bases at J, leaving 5 bases unmatched. The CDR3 sequence is CASSTRTSGGGETQYF. CDR3 nucleotide sequence: TGTGCCAGCAGCACCCGGACTAGCGGGGGGGGAGAGACCCAGTACTTC.

The CDR3 nucleotides read TGTGCCAGCAGTTCTCCCGCCCGTCGCCCCAACGAGCAGTACTTC. It is translated as CASSSPARRPNEQYF. V usage is TRBV28 and J usage is TRBJ2-7; D gene uncertain. Germline V gene data show CDR1 as MDHEN and CDR2 as SYDVKM. Between the trimmed V and J ends, which lost 4 bases and 5 bases, there was a span of 18 bases. This CDR3 region has 15 residues.

This clone was observed once. V is TRBV29-1 and J is TRBJ2-2; either TRBD1 or TRBD2 may supply D (6 bases each). The CDR3 sequence is 14 residues long. Germline V lookup: CDR1 SQVTM, CDR2 ANQGSEA. Trimming pared 8 bases from V and 4 bases from J, leaving 17 bases between. The CDR3: CSLEEGGGTGELFF. CDR3 DNA: TGCAGCTTAGAAGAGGGGGGTGGCACCGGGGAGCTGTTTTTT.

This clone is a singleton in its sample. This chain links TRBV28 with TRBJ2-7, with 9 bases fitting TRBD1. Losses at the gene ends were 2 bases for V and 6 bases for J; bases not matched to a gene: 8. Germline lookup yields CDR1 MDHEN and CDR2 SYDVKM. This CDR3 spans 15 amino acids. The CDR3 sequence: CASSLRDRVSGEQYF. The CDR3, as DNA: TGTGCCAGCAGTTTAAGGGACAGGGTCTCAGGCGAGCAGTACTTC.

The genes are TRBV7-3 and TRBJ2-6; D is uncertain. The CDR3 spans 14 residues. The ends were cut back, 8 bases at V and 0 bases at J, with 8 bases in the middle. Germline lookup yields CDR1 SGHTA and CDR2 FQGTGA. The CDR3 DNA reads as TGTGCCAGCTCACAGAGCTCTGGGGCCAACGTCCTGACTTTC. This gives the protein CASSQSSGANVLTF.

This rearrangement joins TRBV6-5 to TRBJ1-5; 7 bases match TRBD1. The CDR3 sequence is 13 residues long. After removal of 6 bases from V and 6 bases from J, the junction contained 5 bases not matched to a gene. Germline CDR1 reads MNHEY; CDR2 reads SVGAGI. The CDR3 nucleotides read TGTGCCAGCAGGACAGGGCAGGGTCAGCCCCAGCATTTT. Its translation is CASRTGQGQPQHF.

The V gene is TRBV6-5, the J gene TRBJ2-7, with D possibly being TRBD1 (5 bases). There are 14 residues in the CDR3. The V gene lost 0 bases and the J gene lost 2 bases, with 8 bases spanning the gap. Germline V lookup: CDR1 MNHEY, CDR2 SVGAGI. CDR3 protein: CASSYSGATYEQYF. For the CDR3, the DNA is TGTGCCAGCAGTTACTCAGGGGCCACCTACGAGCAGTACTTC.

The gene calls are TRBV5-1 and TRBJ1-1; 10 positions agree with TRBD1. The CDR3 extends over 15 amino acids. The germline V gene encodes CDR1 SGHRS and CDR2 YFSETQ. V shed 3 bases, J shed 3 bases, and the junction held 5 bases outside the gene matches. CDR3 protein: CASSWAGTGDTEAFF. CDR3 in DNA: TGCGCCAGCAGCTGGGCCGGGACAGGGGACACTGAAGCTTTCTTT.

The sample holds one count of this clone. This chain uses TRBV29-1 with TRBJ1-1; D gene unclear. The CDR3 consists of 12 residues. V was clipped by 3 bases and J by 2 bases, with 7 bases between them. CDR1 is SQVTM, CDR2 ANQGSEA, per germline. For the CDR3, the DNA is TGCAGCGTTGAGGCCAGCAACACTGAAGCTTTCTTT. Amino acid sequence: CSVEASNTEAFF.

As DNA, the CDR3 is TGTGCCAGCAGCCAAGGGGGTGGGAACATTCAGTACTTC. Translation: CASSQGGGNIQYF. This chain joins TRBV7-8 and TRBJ2-4, with D possibly TRBD1 on 6 matching bases. V was trimmed by 5 bases and J by 7 bases, leaving 12 bases between them. Germline loops: CDR1 SGHVS, CDR2 FQNEAQ. This CDR3 is built from 13 residues.

The chain carries TRBV6-5 and TRBJ2-3, with D unclear. Germline loops: CDR1 MNHEY, CDR2 SVGAGI. This CDR3 comprises 15 residues. V was pared by 2 bases and J by 1 base, with 10 bases between. CDR3 coding DNA: TGTGCCAGCAGTTACCGCGGAGTACGCACAGATACGCAGTATTTT. This sequence encodes CASSYRGVRTDTQYF.

The chain is built from TRBV5-4 and TRBJ1-4; D call uncertain. The CDR3 sequence is 13 residues long. CDR1 and CDR2 from the germline V gene are SGHNT and YYREEE (reference sequence). Trimming took 0 bases from V and 8 from J, leaving 8 bases between them. The CDR3 loop reads CASSLAMEEKLFF. CDR3 DNA sequence: TGTGCCAGCAGCTTGGCGATGGAAGAAAAACTGTTTTTT.

V usage is TRBV27 and J usage is TRBJ1-2; no reliable D call. Trimming took off 8 bases at V and 0 bases at J, with 13 bases between the two ends. Looked up from germline, CDR1 is MNHEY and CDR2 is SMNVEV (reference sequence). The CDR3 runs to 14 residues. CDR3 region: CASQGAGANYGYTF. The CDR3 DNA follows: TGTGCCAGCCAAGGAGCAGGAGCTAACTATGGCTACACCTTC.